The 16 T cell receptor beta chains reported below all come from one sample, sequenced in a study of blood T cell repertoires in COVID-19. Sequenced by immunoSEQ multiplex PCR; TCRdb stores in-frame clones only, minus some. The sample records approximately 270,000 clones, 80% to 90% being singletons. The sample taken for sequencing was PBMCs or T cells enriched from blood (not recorded which). Source of these receptors: a woman between 50 and 59 years old who had recovered from COVID-19.

The chain joins TRBV6-5 to TRBJ2-1; D not resolved. The CDR3 extends over 10 amino acids. Trimming removed 8 bases from V and 7 bases from J, with 6 bases in between. Germline CDR1 and CDR2: MNHEY and SVGAGI. The CDR3 DNA reads as TGTGCCAGCGAGTCAAATGAGCAGTTCTTC. It yields the protein CASESNEQFF.

This clone was observed a few times. The chain is built from TRBV5-8 and TRBJ1-3, with a weak D call TRBD1 (5 bases). Trimming took off 0 bases at V and 2 bases at J, with 9 bases between the two ends. The CDR3 extends over 15 amino acids. CDR1 SGHTS and CDR2 YDEGEE come from the germline V gene. The CDR3 spells CASSLAQGPGNTIYF. The CDR3 DNA reads TGTGCCAGCAGCTTGGCTCAGGGCCCTGGAAACACCATATATTTT.

This clone occurred a few times. The sample holds other DNA sequences that translate to the same CDR3. This chain joins TRBV2 and TRBJ1-2; TRBD1 matches at 7 bases. The length of the CDR3 is 11 residues. Trimming removed 8 bases from V and 4 bases from J; junction bases left unmatched: 1. Germline lookup yields CDR1 SNHLY and CDR2 FYNNEI. The CDR3 sequence is CASGTVYGYTF. The CDR3 DNA reads TGTGCCAGCGGGACAGTCTATGGCTACACCTTC. Based on the CDR3 plus reference TRBV2 and TRBJ1-2, the full variable domain is EPEVTQTPSHQVTQMGQEVILRCVPISNHLYFYWYRQILGQKVEFLVSFYNNEISEKSEIFDDQFSVERPDGSNFTLKIRSTKLEDSAMYFCASGTVYGYTFGSGTRLTVV.

This clone was seen a single time. J is TRBJ1-6 and V is TRBV18; possibly TRBD1 for D (6 bases). The CDR3 length is 18 residues. The ends were cut back, 3 bases at V and 3 bases at J, with 18 bases in the middle. Germline lookup yields CDR1 KGHSH and CDR2 LQKENI. The CDR3 loop is CASSPAGFPRGYNSPLHF. DNA of the CDR3: TGTGCCAGCTCACCGGCCGGATTTCCCAGGGGCTATAATTCACCCCTCCACTTT.

The chain joins TRBV9 to TRBJ2-3; TRBD2 agrees at 11 bases. The CDR3 is 16 residues long. Germline CDR1 is SGDLS and CDR2 is YYNGEE. V lost 0 bases to trimming and J lost 3 bases; unmatched junction nucleotides: 3. CDR3 loop: CASSVGLAGGTDTQYF. In DNA form, the CDR3 reads TGTGCCAGCAGCGTAGGGCTAGCGGGAGGAACAGATACGCAGTATTTT.

The chain combines TRBV18 with TRBJ2-7, with D perhaps TRBD1 (6 bases). With 2 bases removed from V and 7 bases from J, the gap between germline ends came to 18 bases. The CDR3 is 15 amino acids. Per the germline V gene, CDR1 is KGHSH and CDR2 is LQKENI. The CDR3 bases are TGTGCCAGCTCACCAAGGGTCGAGGGAGACAGGGAGCAGTACTTC. Its protein product is CASSPRVEGDREQYF. Full variable domain (remainder filled in from reference TRBV18 and TRBJ2-7): NAGVMQNPRHLVRRRGQEARLRCSPMKGHSHVYWYRQLPEEGLKFMVYLQKENIIDESGMPKERFSAEFPKEGPSILRIQQVVRGDSAAYFCASSPRVEGDREQYFGPGTRLTVT.

The chain combines TRBV5-1 with TRBJ2-7; D gene uncertain. V was trimmed by 4 bases and J by 4 bases, leaving 12 bases between them. CDR3 length equals 13 residues. Germline lookup yields CDR1 SGHRS and CDR2 YFSETQ. The CDR3 is CASSPLDIYEQYF. The CDR3 DNA sequence: TGCGCCAGCAGCCCCCTCGACATATACGAGCAGTACTTC.

This chain connects TRBV19 to TRBJ2-1; 14 positions match TRBD2. V was clipped by 4 bases and J by 0 bases; unmatched bases: 11. Germline lookup yields CDR1 LNHDA and CDR2 SQIVND (reference sequence). There are 20 residues in the CDR3. The CDR3: CASSRGTSGSGSSSYNEQFF. CDR3 DNA: TGTGCCAGTAGTAGGGGGACTAGCGGGAGCGGCAGCTCCTCCTACAATGAGCAGTTCTTC.

The CDR3 reads CASSQIAGTSYNEQFF. CDR3 sequence (DNA): TGTGCCAGCAGCCAAATAGCGGGGACGTCCTACAATGAGCAGTTCTTC. The chain links TRBV7-9 to TRBJ2-1; 8 nucleotides match TRBD2. V dropped 5 bases and J dropped 1; count of bases not matched to a gene: 7. CDR3 length equals 16 residues. Germline V gives CDR1 SEHNR, CDR2 FQNEAQ (reference sequence).

J is TRBJ2-7 and V is TRBV11-3; the match to TRBD1 covers 8 bases. This CDR3 spans 13 amino acids. Germline-derived CDR1 and CDR2 are SGHNT and YENEEA. With V trimmed by 3 bases and J by 6 bases, 4 bases remained unmatched. The chain's CDR3 is CASSLDRVSEQYF. The CDR3, as DNA: TGTGCCAGCAGCTTGGACAGGGTTAGCGAGCAGTACTTC.

The genes are TRBV19 and TRBJ1-2; the D gene is possibly TRBD1 (5 bases). The CDR3 sequence is 14 residues long. With 6 bases removed from V and 5 bases from J, the gap between germline ends came to 16 bases. Per germline, CDR1 LNHDA and CDR2 SQIVND (reference sequence). The CDR3 spells CASRPSGVEYGYTF. In DNA, the CDR3 is TGTGCCAGTAGACCGTCGGGGGTAGAATATGGCTACACCTTC.

This rearrangement joins TRBV19 to TRBJ2-1; the D gene is possibly TRBD2 (6 bases). V was shortened by 8 bases and J by 6 bases, with 23 bases between the two germline ends. The CDR3 spans 16 residues. CDR1 and CDR2 from the germline V gene are LNHDA and SQIVND (reference sequence). CDR3 sequence: CASAPHDLATVNEQFF. CDR3 in DNA: TGTGCCAGTGCCCCTCACGACCTAGCGACGGTCAATGAGCAGTTCTTC.

This chain uses TRBV5-8 with TRBJ2-4; 7 nucleotides line up with TRBD2. After removal of 4 bases from V and 3 bases from J, the junction contained 13 bases not matched to a gene. The CDR3 has 17 residues. From germline, CDR1 is SGHTS and CDR2 YDEGEE. DNA of the CDR3: TGTGCCAGCAGCCCCGGGAACGGGAGGTTCGACAAAAACATTCAGTACTTC. It codes for CASSPGNGRFDKNIQYF.

The chain combines TRBV9 with TRBJ1-2, with a possible D match to TRBD1 (5 bases). Germline V CDR1 and CDR2: SGDLS, YYNGEE. V lost 5 bases and J 5 bases, leaving 10 bases between the germline ends. The CDR3 is 12 residues long. This CDR3 is CASSEQGYGYTF. For the CDR3, the DNA is TGTGCCAGCAGTGAGCAGGGATATGGCTACACCTTC.

This rearrangement joins TRBV19 to TRBJ1-2, with 7 bases lining up with TRBD1. V lost 3 bases to trimming and J lost 1 base; unmatched junction nucleotides: 2. The CDR3 is 14 residues long. Germline-derived CDR1 and CDR2 are LNHDA and SQIVND (reference sequence). The CDR3 DNA is TGTGCCAGTAGTATGGGGACAGTTAACTATGGCTACACCTTC. Protein sequence: CASSMGTVNYGYTF.

This clone has just a few counts. This rearrangement joins TRBV7-8 to TRBJ2-2, with TRBD2 matching over 8 bases. Germline CDR1 and CDR2: SGHVS and FQNEAQ. This CDR3 comprises 16 residues. V lost 1 base to trimming and J lost 5 bases; unmatched junction nucleotides: 6. This chain's CDR3 is CASSLGIAGLTGELFF. DNA of the CDR3: TGTGCCAGCAGCTTAGGGATAGCGGGACTTACCGGGGAGCTGTTTTTT.